This TCR beta chain is drawn from a study of blood T cell repertoires in COVID-19. The CDR3 consists of 18 residues. The assay was immunoSEQ multiplex PCR, and TCRdb's table has in-frame clones only and misses some. Of 190,000 or so clones in the sample, approximately 80% are singletons; the top ten hold roughly 14%. The genes are TRBV21-1 and TRBJ2-4; the D segment call TRBD1 is taken from the table without a DNA check. TRBV21-1 is shown as a pseudogene. The TCR originated in a man aged 50 to 60 who had recovered from COVID-19. The specimen sequenced was peripheral blood. The CDR3: CASSKALCLVQAKNIQYF. In nucleotides, the CDR3 is TGTGCCAGCAGCAAAGCGCTTTGTTTGGTACAAGCCAAAAACATTCAGTACTTC.